The 2 T cell receptor beta chains in this list originate from one sample, sequenced in a study of Ad26.COV2.S vaccination and SARS-CoV-2 variants. Treatment meaning: around 19 received Ad26.COV2.S at low or high dose, single or two shots; 5 received placebo; per-sample allocation not given. Material that was analyzed had been drawn on day 63 after the first vaccine or placebo injection. Assay: immunoSEQ multiplex PCR; the TCRdb copy retains only in-frame clones and omits some. The sample has about 350,000 clones; more than 75% are singletons. Sample: peripheral blood, taken in a trial of Ad26.COV2.S vaccine versus placebo. The receptors originated from a person between 18 and 65 years old who received the Ad26.COV2.S COVID-19 vaccine or a placebo.

This chain joins TRBV2 and TRBJ1-1, with TRBD1 as a possible D gene (6 bases). This CDR3 is 13 amino acids long. Germline values: CDR1 SNHLY, CDR2 FYNNEI. The ends were cut back, 4 bases at V and 9 bases at J, with 15 bases in the middle. The CDR3 protein is CASSVGGGLQAFF. CDR3 nucleotide sequence: TGTGCCAGCAGTGTAGGTGGGGGCTTGCAAGCTTTCTTT. Variable domain in full (rest from reference TRBV2 and TRBJ1-1): EPEVTQTPSHQVTQMGQEVILRCVPISNHLYFYWYRQILGQKVEFLVSFYNNEISEKSEIFDDQFSVERPDGSNFTLKIRSTKLEDSAMYFCASSVGGGLQAFFGQGTRLTVV.

The chain joins TRBV6-5 to TRBJ1-2; D is unresolved. This CDR3 comprises 14 residues. CDR1 and CDR2 from the germline V gene are MNHEY and SVGAGI. Trimming cost V 0 bases and J 4 bases, with 9 bases left between them. The CDR3 region has the DNA TGTGCCAGCAGTTACTCTGGGTCGGGCTATGGCTACACCTTC. Its translation: CASSYSGSGYGYTF.